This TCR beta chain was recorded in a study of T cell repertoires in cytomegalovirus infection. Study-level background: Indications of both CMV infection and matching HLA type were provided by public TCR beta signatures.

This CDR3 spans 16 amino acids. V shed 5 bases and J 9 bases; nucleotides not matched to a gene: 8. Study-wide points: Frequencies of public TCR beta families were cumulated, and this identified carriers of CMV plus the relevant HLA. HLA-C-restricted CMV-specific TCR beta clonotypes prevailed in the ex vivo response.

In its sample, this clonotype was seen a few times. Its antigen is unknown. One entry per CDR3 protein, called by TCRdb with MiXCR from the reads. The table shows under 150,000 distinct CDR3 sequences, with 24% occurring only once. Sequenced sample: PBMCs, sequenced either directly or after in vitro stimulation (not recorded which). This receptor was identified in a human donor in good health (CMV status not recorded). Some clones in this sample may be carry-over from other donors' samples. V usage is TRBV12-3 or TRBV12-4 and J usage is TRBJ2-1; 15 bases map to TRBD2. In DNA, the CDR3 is TGTGCCAGCAGTGCCTGGACTAGCGGGGGGGGGGCTGAGCAGTTCTTC. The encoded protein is CASSAWTSGGGAEQFF.